This record covers a single T cell receptor (beta chain). Its target is unknown. Time point indicated: cycle 4 day 1 (C4D1), after 6 weeks of nivolumab. Relapse after autologous stem cell transplantation occurred in every patient, and brentuximab vedotin exposure varied. This entry is derived from a study of PD-1 blockade in classical Hodgkin lymphoma. Profiled with immunoSEQ multiplex PCR; TCRdb holds only in-frame clones, not every one. The table has 25,000 to 40,000 clones, around 68% seen once. Study-wide findings and caveats: Newly diagnosed patients reportedly had lower baseline TCR diversity than healthy donors. Partial responders and progressors had significantly lower baseline TCR diversity.

The material was peripheral blood mononuclear cells (PBMCs), obtained before the fourth cycle of nivolumab. The clonotype was recovered from a human donor with classical Hodgkin lymphoma.

CDR3 nucleotide sequence: TGTGCCAGCAGGCAGGGACAGGTTTATGAAAAACTGTTTTTT. It codes for CASRQGQVYEKLFF. The rearrangement joins TRBV28 to TRBJ1-4; 8 bases line up with TRBD1. This CDR3 comprises 14 residues. Trimming took 6 bases from V and 6 from J; bases not matched to a gene: 6. CDR1 is MDHEN, CDR2 SYDVKM, per germline.